The 5 T cell receptor beta chains in this list originate from one sample, sequenced in a study of cytomegalovirus exposure and HLA in healthy donors. The PCR had 60 Vbeta and 13 Jbeta primers. Profiling relied on immunoSEQ multiplex PCR, and the TCRdb table lists in-frame clones only, not all of them. This sample's clone table lists 45,000 to 60,000 clones. Sequenced material: PBMCs. The receptors derive from a woman aged 40 to 50 in good health and CMV-seronegative.

The genes are TRBV4-2 and TRBJ2-1; D is perhaps TRBD2 (6 bases). Trimming removed 3 bases at V and 8 bases at J, with 17 bases between. This CDR3 comprises 15 residues. Germline V gene sequence: CDR1 LGHNA, CDR2 YNFKEQ. The CDR3 sequence: CASSQSPTSSDEQFF. CDR3 DNA sequence: TGTGCCAGCAGCCAGTCCCCAACTAGCTCTGATGAGCAGTTCTTC.

The chain has TRBV7-2 and TRBJ1-1, with TRBD1 matching over 7 bases. V lost 4 bases to trimming and J lost 1 base; unmatched junction nucleotides: 6. CDR3 length: 15 amino acids. From germline, CDR1 is SGHTA and CDR2 FQGNSA. The CDR3 protein is CASSSQGQQNTEAFF. CDR3 DNA sequence: TGTGCCAGCAGCTCTCAGGGACAGCAGAACACTGAAGCTTTCTTT.

V usage is TRBV5-6 and J usage is TRBJ1-5; TRBD1 aligns across 8 bases. This CDR3 comprises 16 residues. V shed 1 base, J shed 5 bases, and the junction held 8 bases outside the gene matches. Per the germline V gene, CDR1 is SGHDT and CDR2 is YYEEEE. The CDR3 DNA sequence: TGTGCCAGCAGCTTGCTCGGACAGGGCGGAGATCAGCCCCAGCATTTT. This translates into CASSLLGQGGDQPQHF.

The V and J genes are TRBV2 and TRBJ1-2, with D unresolved. CDR3 length: 12 residues. Germline CDR1 and CDR2: SNHLY and FYNNEI. V gave up 6 bases and J gave up 3 bases, with 8 bases separating them. This chain's CDR3 is CASREIDYGYTF. CDR3 DNA sequence: TGTGCCAGCAGAGAGATAGACTATGGCTACACCTTC.

The rearrangement uses TRBV5-1 and TRBJ2-7, with 7 bases matching TRBD1. Germline-derived CDR1 and CDR2 are SGHRS and YFSETQ. CDR3 length: 14 amino acids. V trimming: 6 bases; J trimming: 6 bases; junction bases outside the gene matches: 12. CDR3 bases: TGCGCCAGCACCGAGACAGGGCCCGAACCCGAGCAGTACTTC. It specifies CASTETGPEPEQYF.